This T cell receptor beta chain is from a study of T cell responses to AZD1222 COVID-19 vaccine. Looked up from germline, CDR1 is SGDLS and CDR2 is YYNGEE. The ends lost 4 bases at V and 4 bases at J; junction bases unmatched: 13. The CDR3 is made up of 16 amino acids. Overall study findings and caveats: The study identified only a handful of AZD1222 recipients as seropositive at baseline.

Sequencing used immunoSEQ multiplex PCR; TCRdb keeps in-frame clones, though not all of them. The table includes around 100,000 clones, around nine tenths detected once. With regard to this clone: Its matching antigen is unknown.

The sequence came from an adult in good health. Source: peripheral blood, taken on day 0 of AZD1222 vaccination. This rearrangement joins TRBV9 to TRBJ1-2, with 7 bases aligning to TRBD1. In nucleotides, the CDR3 is TGTGCCAGCAGCCCCGGGGGTCAGGGACAGCTCTATGGCTACACCTTC. This encodes CASSPGGQGQLYGYTF.